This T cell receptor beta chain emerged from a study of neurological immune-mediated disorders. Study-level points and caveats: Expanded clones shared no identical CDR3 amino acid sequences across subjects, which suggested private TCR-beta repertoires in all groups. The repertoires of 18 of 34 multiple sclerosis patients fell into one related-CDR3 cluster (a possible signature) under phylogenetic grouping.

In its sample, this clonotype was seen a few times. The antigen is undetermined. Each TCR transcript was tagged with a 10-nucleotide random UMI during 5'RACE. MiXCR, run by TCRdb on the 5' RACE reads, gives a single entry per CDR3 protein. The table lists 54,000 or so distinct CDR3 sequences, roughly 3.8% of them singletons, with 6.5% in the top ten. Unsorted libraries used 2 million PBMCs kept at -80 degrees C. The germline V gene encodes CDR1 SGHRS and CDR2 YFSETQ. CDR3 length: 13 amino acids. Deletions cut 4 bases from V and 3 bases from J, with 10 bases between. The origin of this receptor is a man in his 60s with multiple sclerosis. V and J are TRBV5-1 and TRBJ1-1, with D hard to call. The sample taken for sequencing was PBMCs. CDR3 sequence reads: CASSMVADTEAFF. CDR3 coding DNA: TGCGCCAGCAGCATGGTGGCAGACACTGAAGCTTTCTTT.